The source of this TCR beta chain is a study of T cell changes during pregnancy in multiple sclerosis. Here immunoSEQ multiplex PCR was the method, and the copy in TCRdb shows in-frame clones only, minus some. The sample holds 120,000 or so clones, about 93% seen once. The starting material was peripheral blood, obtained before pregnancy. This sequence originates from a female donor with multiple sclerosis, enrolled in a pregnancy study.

CDR3 in amino acids: CASSLVGLAGVLDEQFF. The CDR3 nucleotides are TGTGCCAGCAGTTTAGTGGGGCTAGCGGGAGTTTTAGATGAGCAGTTCTTC. J is TRBJ2-1 and V is TRBV28; 10 bases are shared with TRBD2. The CDR3 runs to 17 residues. Trimming took 2 bases from V and 8 from J; bases not matched to a gene: 12. The germline gives CDR1 MDHEN, CDR2 SYDVKM. Complete variable domain (other parts from reference TRBV28 and TRBJ2-1): DVKVTQSSRYLVKRTGEKVFLECVQDMDHENMFWYRQDPGLGLRLIYFSYDVKMKEKGDIPEGYSVSREKKERFSLILESASTNQTSMYLCASSLVGLAGVLDEQFFGPGTRLTVL.